Listed below are T cell receptor beta chains from one sample, sequenced in a study of blood T cells in healthy people across ages. One entry per CDR3 protein, called by TCRdb with MiXCR from the 5' RACE reads. The top ten hold 6.5% to 8.5% of the sample, which has roughly 1,300,000 distinct CDR3 sequences, almost 60% seen once. Sequenced input: blood. These receptors came from a man younger than 35 in good health. Each CDR3 is given with its conserved first and last residue. Fields, in order: V gene, clone size, D gene, J gene, CDR3 DNA, CDR3 protein. D genes are given only for firm matches. Rows may omit the clone size; those that give it use once, few, many or a size class.

TRBV4-1,few,NA,TRBJ2-3,TGCGCCAGCAATGGGCCCGATACGCAGTATTTT,CASNGPDTQYF
TRBV7-9,NA,TRBD2,TRBJ2-5,TGTGCCAGCAGCTCCACGACTAGCGGAAAAGAGACCCAGTACTTC,CASSSTTSGKETQYF
TRBV10-3,NA,TRBD2,TRBJ2-1,TGTGCCACAGGACTAGCGGGGGCCAATGAGCAGTTCTTC,CATGLAGANEQFF
TRBV4-1,NA,TRBD1,TRBJ1-5,TGCGCCAGCAGTTGGGACAGCTATAGCAATCAGCCCCAGCATTTT,CASSWDSYSNQPQHF
TRBV20-1,NA,TRBD1,TRBJ2-7,TGCAGTGCCGGCGGACAGGGTGTATACGAGCAGTACTTC,CSAGGQGVYEQYF
TRBV29-1,NA,NA,TRBJ1-1,TGCAGCGTTGTACGAGGGGCTACTGAAGCTTTCTTT,CSVVRGATEAFF
TRBV20-1,few,NA,TRBJ1-2,TGCAGTGCTGAAGGGACGGCGAGCTATGGCTACACCTTC,CSAEGTASYGYTF
TRBV18,NA,NA,TRBJ2-1,TGTGCCAGCGAAAGGGGCAATGAGCAGTTCTTC,CASERGNEQFF
TRBV7-8,few,TRBD1,TRBJ1-5,TGTGCCAGCAGCTTAGGACAGGGAGGAAGTCAGCCCCAGCATTTT,CASSLGQGGSQPQHF
TRBV5-1,once,TRBD1,TRBJ1-2,TGCGCCAGCAGCTTGTTGAGGGGGCTGAGCAGGAGTGATGGCTACACCTTC,CASSLLRGLSRSDGYTF
TRBV6-5,NA,NA,TRBJ1-2,TGTGCCAGCACCGACGGGGCGTATGGCTACACCTTC,CASTDGAYGYTF
TRBV29-1,NA,NA,TRBJ1-2,TGCAGCGTTGAAGATCAATCAGAGGGACACTATGGCTACACCTTC,CSVEDQSEGHYGYTF
TRBV6-5,few,NA,TRBJ1-2,TGTGCCAGCAGTTACAGACGGGAACCGAGTGCTCCCTATGGCTACACCTTC,CASSYRREPSAPYGYTF
TRBV21-1,few,NA,TRBJ1-5,TGTGCCAGCAGCAAAGGGGAAGAGCAGCCCCAGCATTTT,CASSKGEEQPQHF
TRBV20-1,NA,NA,TRBJ2-3,TGCAGCTGGGGCGATGTAGATACGCAGTATTTT,CSWGDVDTQYF
TRBV12-3/TRBV12-4,NA,NA,TRBJ1-1,TGTGCCAGCAGTTTCGGGGACCGTTGGGGAGCTTTCTTT,CASSFGDRWGAFF
TRBV12-3/TRBV12-4,NA,TRBD1,TRBJ1-1,TGTGCCAGCAGGGCCGGGACAGGGTATGAAGCTTTCTTT,CASRAGTGYEAFF
TRBV6-6,NA,NA,TRBJ1-2,TGTGCCAGCAGTTATTTGGACTATGGCTACACCTTC,CASSYLDYGYTF
TRBV6-5,NA,TRBD2,TRBJ2-1,TGTGCCAGCAGTTACTCGGCTAGCGGGTACAATGAGCAGTTCTTC,CASSYSASGYNEQFF
TRBV7-2,NA,NA,TRBJ2-5,TGTGCCAGCAGCAGGCAAACAGGAAGAGAGACCCAGTACTTC,CASSRQTGRETQYF
TRBV20-1,NA,NA,TRBJ1-6,TGCAGTGCTGGCAGGGAAGGTGATTCACCCCTCCACTTT,CSAGREGDSPLHF
TRBV7-9,NA,NA,TRBJ1-1,TGTGCCAGCAGCTTAGCACAAGGATTTGGCACTGAAGCTTTCTTT,CASSLAQGFGTEAFF
TRBV27,NA,NA,TRBJ2-7,TGTGCCAGCAGGGGATCGACACACTACGAGCAGTACTTC,CASRGSTHYEQYF
TRBV12-3/TRBV12-4,NA,TRBD1,TRBJ2-7,TGTGCCAGCAGTTTCGACAGGGGGTGGCACGAGCAGTACTTC,CASSFDRGWHEQYF
TRBV12-3/TRBV12-4,few,NA,TRBJ2-7,TGTGCCAGCAGTTTACGGGCAGGTGCCGCCTACGAGCAGTACTTC,CASSLRAGAAYEQYF
TRBV5-1,NA,NA,TRBJ1-5,TGCGCCGGCAGTCCCGGCCCCCGGGACACAGATCAGCCCCAGCATTTT,CAGSPGPRDTDQPQHF
TRBV7-9,NA,NA,TRBJ2-5,TGTGCCACCTCACGACTGGGAGAGACCCAGTACTTC,CATSRLGETQYF
TRBV29-1,NA,TRBD1,TRBJ2-2,TGCAGCGCCGAGGGACAGGTAACCGGGGAGCTGTTTTTT,CSAEGQVTGELFF
TRBV20-1,NA,NA,TRBJ2-7,TGCAGTGCTAGAACGTCGTCAGGGACCATCTACGAGCAGTACTTC,CSARTSSGTIYEQYF
TRBV29-1,once,NA,TRBJ1-2,TGCAGCCTTACCCGGGAGGGAGGACCTTATGACTACACCTTC,CSLTREGGPYDYTF
TRBV9,NA,NA,TRBJ2-7,TGTGCCAGCAGCGGGAGCAGTCCGGACGAGCAGTACTTC,CASSGSSPDEQYF
TRBV4-1,NA,NA,TRBJ2-5,TGCGCCAGCAGCTTAGGGGTTTCGTACCAAGAGACCCAGTACTTC,CASSLGVSYQETQYF
TRBV7-2,NA,NA,TRBJ2-7,TGTGCCAGCAGCTTGGAGCACGACTACGAGCAGTACTTC,CASSLEHDYEQYF
TRBV29-1,NA,NA,TRBJ1-1,TGCAGCGGTGTCAGACTCATGAACACTGAAGCTTTCTTT,CSGVRLMNTEAFF
TRBV6-5,NA,TRBD1,TRBJ1-6,TGTGCCAGCAGTTACATCATTGGGACAGGCCCCTCCTATAATTCACCCCTCCACTTT,CASSYIIGTGPSYNSPLHF
TRBV29-1,NA,NA,TRBJ2-7,TGCAGCGTTGAAGATAGTCAGGGAAGCTCCTACGAGCAGTACTTC,CSVEDSQGSSYEQYF
TRBV6-2/TRBV6-3,NA,NA,TRBJ2-1,TGTGCCAGCAGTTATTTCCCAGGGATGGTCAATGAGCAGTTCTTC,CASSYFPGMVNEQFF
TRBV12-3/TRBV12-4,NA,TRBD2,TRBJ2-2,TGTGCCAGCATTGGTCTAGCGGGGGTCTTAACCGGGGAGCTGTTTTTT,CASIGLAGVLTGELFF
TRBV3-1,few,NA,TRBJ2-1,TGTGCCAGCAGAGCAACTACGGAGGAGTCCTACAATGAGCAGTTCTTC,CASRATTEESYNEQFF
TRBV5-1,once,TRBD1,TRBJ2-7,TGCGCCAGCAGCTCACAGGGGGCCAAGATATACGAGCAGTACTTC,CASSSQGAKIYEQYF
TRBV21-1,NA,NA,TRBJ2-6,TGTGCCAGCAGCAAAGAAAACTTATTAGTGTCTGGGGCCAGCGTCCTGACTTTC,CASSKENLLVSGASVLTF
TRBV7-2,few,TRBD1,TRBJ2-3,TGTGCCAGCAGCCTTCGGACAGGGACAGATACGCAGTATTTT,CASSLRTGTDTQYF
TRBV25-1,few,TRBD1,TRBJ1-1,TGTGCCAGCAGCGCAGGGGGCGCGGTGGCTGAAGCTTTCTTT,CASSAGGAVAEAFF
TRBV20-1,few,NA,TRBJ1-2,TGCAGTGCTAGTGGGGGGGGAGGCTATGGCTACACCTTC,CSASGGGGYGYTF
TRBV4-2,NA,TRBD1,TRBJ1-1,TGTGCCAGCAGCCAACTGACAGGGGTAGTGAGAAGGAACACTGAAGCTTTCTTT,CASSQLTGVVRRNTEAFF
TRBV4-1,NA,NA,TRBJ1-5,TGCGCCAGCAGCCAAGGGGACCGGAGCAATCAGCCCCAGCATTTT,CASSQGDRSNQPQHF
TRBV27,few,TRBD2,TRBJ2-1,TGTGCCAGCAGTTTGGCGACTAGCGGGGGGCCCTATGAGCAGTTCTTC,CASSLATSGGPYEQFF
TRBV6-2/TRBV6-3,few,NA,TRBJ2-4,TGTGCCAGCAGTTACAGGTTCATTCAGTACTTC,CASSYRFIQYF
TRBV4-1,once,NA,TRBJ2-5,TGCGCCAGCAGCCAAGACCCGCCAACGACCTACCAAGAGACCCAGTACTTC,CASSQDPPTTYQETQYF
TRBV20-1,NA,NA,TRBJ2-1,TGCAGTGCTAGAGATTCATGGGGCAATGAGCAGTTCTTC,CSARDSWGNEQFF
TRBV13,NA,TRBD2,TRBJ2-3,TGTGCCAGCAGCTCCCTTCGACTAGCGGGCGACACAGATACGCAGTATTTT,CASSSLRLAGDTDTQYF
TRBV5-1,once,NA,TRBJ1-2,TGCGCCAGCAGTCGACAGGAGGGTTCCTATGGCTACACCTTC,CASSRQEGSYGYTF
TRBV29-1,few,TRBD1,TRBJ1-2,TGCAGCGTGGATTGGATGGGGACAGGGTATGGCTACACCTTC,CSVDWMGTGYGYTF